The 25 T cell receptor beta chains presented below share a single source sample, sequenced in a study of CD8 T cells in ankylosing spondylitis. Overall study findings and caveats: A TCR beta motif made of 7 to 9 highly homologous variants seemed typical of ankylosing spondylitis blood.

TCRdb processed the 5' RACE reads anew with MiXCR; each CDR3 protein has one entry. The sample consists of about 330,000 distinct CDR3 sequences, around 8% of them appearing once. For these receptors, no antigen is known. Source material: blood, either unsorted or a sorted T cell fraction (not recorded which). The receptors derive from a male donor with ankylosing spondylitis.

In this sample, this clonotype turned up a few times. The CDR3 spells CSARDTLGRPESEQYF. The CDR3 DNA reads as TGCAGTGCTAGAGATACCCTGGGCCGTCCTGAGAGCGAGCAGTACTTC. The V and J genes are TRBV20-1 and TRBJ2-7; D is undetermined. The V gene lost 0 bases and the J gene lost 6 bases, with 21 bases spanning the gap. CDR1 is DFQATT, CDR2 SNEGSKA, per germline (reference sequence). This CDR3 has 16 amino acids.

The V gene is TRBV24-1, the J gene TRBJ2-2, with TRBD1 identical over 7 bases. CDR3 length: 16 residues. Germline lookup yields CDR1 KGHDR and CDR2 SFDVKD. V trimming: 4 bases; J trimming: 8 bases; junction bases outside the gene matches: 12. DNA of the CDR3: TGTGCCACCAGTGACCCCGGACAGGCCTTGGGGGGGGAGCTGTTTTTT. Protein: CATSDPGQALGGELFF.

In the case of this clonotype: Given the absence of the conserved phenylalanine or tryptophan at the CDR3 end, a read error is likely. No DNA is shown, since the ends of the CDR3 on it are uncertain; the CDR3 is the one TCRdb lists. The rearrangement links TRBV7-9 to TRBJ2-3; TRBD2, the table's D call, was not compared with the DNA. The CDR3 is made up of 13 amino acids, end residues included. Germline assignment: CDR1 SEHNR and CDR2 FQNEAQ (reference sequence). This CDR3 is CASSLSGTSGRSS.

This clonotype was detected many times. The V gene is TRBV12-3 or TRBV12-4, the J gene TRBJ2-6; D gene unclear. The length of the CDR3 is 15 residues. With 7 bases removed from V and 0 bases from J, the gap between germline ends came to 10 bases. The CDR3 loop is CASTRQFSGANVLTF. The CDR3 nucleotides are TGTGCCAGCACCAGACAATTCTCTGGGGCCAACGTCCTGACTTTC.

This clonotype was counted many times. The chain carries TRBV15 and TRBJ1-5; the D gene is possibly TRBD1 (5 bases). The germline CDR1 and CDR2 sequences are LNHNV and YYDKDF (reference sequence). Trimming stripped 8 bases from V and 5 bases from J, with 16 bases between. CDR3 length equals 14 residues. Here the CDR3 reads CATDLRDGYQPQHF. In DNA, the CDR3 is TGTGCCACCGATTTGAGGGACGGTTATCAGCCCCAGCATTTT. Full variable domain (rest looked up from reference TRBV15 and TRBJ1-5): DAMVIQNPRYQVTQFGKPVTLSCSQTLNHNVMYWYQQKSSQAPKLLFHYYDKDFNNEADTPDNFQSRRPNTSFCFLDIRSPGLGDTAMYLCATDLRDGYQPQHFGDGTRLSIL.

This clonotype was recorded many times. The rearrangement links TRBV5-1 to TRBJ2-3, with TRBD2 as a possible D gene (6 bases). There are 15 residues in the CDR3. Per germline, CDR1 SGHRS and CDR2 YFSETQ. The V end lost 4 bases, the J end lost 6 bases, and 18 bases lay between the germline ends. The CDR3 bases are TGCGCCAGCAGCCTGAGTGGGGACTCCAGGGATACGCAGTATTTT. Its protein product is CASSLSGDSRDTQYF.

As concerns this clonotype: A much larger clone sits a single nucleotide away, making a read error possible. The conserved closing phenylalanine or tryptophan is absent in this CDR3, likely reflecting a read error. The chain carries TRBV29-1 and TRBJ2-3; D is perhaps TRBD2 (6 bases). The CDR3 has 11 residues. Trimming pared 6 bases from V and 4 bases from J, leaving 8 bases between. CDR1 is SQVTM and CDR2 is ANQGSEA in the germline V gene. CDR3 region: CSVTSADTQYL. The CDR3 coding sequence is TGCAGCGTGACTAGTGCAGATACGCAGTATCTT.

This chain links TRBV7-2 with TRBJ2-7, with D possibly TRBD2 on 5 matching bases. V was pared by 3 bases and J by 0 bases, with 15 bases between. Germline CDR1 is SGHTA and CDR2 is FQGNSA. CDR3 length: 16 amino acids. The CDR3 spells CASSFSAFGSSYEQYF. In DNA form, the CDR3 reads TGTGCCAGCAGCTTTAGCGCATTTGGCAGCTCCTACGAGCAGTACTTC.

This chain joins TRBV24-1 and TRBJ1-2; weak D call: TRBD1 (5 bases). V lost 3 bases, J lost 2 bases, and 12 bases lay in between. The CDR3 runs to 15 residues. Per germline, CDR1 KGHDR and CDR2 SFDVKD. CDR3 nucleotide sequence: TGTGCCACCAGTGATCCCTTCCGGGGGAACTATGGCTACACCTTC. Amino acids: CATSDPFRGNYGYTF.

The rearrangement joins TRBV4-1 to TRBJ1-2; possibly TRBD1 for D (5 bases). The CDR3 spans 12 residues. The V end lost 0 bases, the J end lost 8 bases, and 7 bases lay between the germline ends. Germline V gene sequence: CDR1 MGHRA, CDR2 YSYEKL. The CDR3 bases are TGCGCCAGCAGCCAAGAATGGGGGGGCTACACCTTC. Translated: CASSQEWGGYTF.

This clonotype was seen ten or more times. This rearrangement joins TRBV9 to TRBJ2-1, with 8 bases identical to TRBD2. The trim removed 2 bases at V and 3 bases at J, leaving 4 bases unmatched. Germline CDR1 is SGDLS and CDR2 is YYNGEE. The CDR3 contains 15 residues. CDR3 nucleotides: TGTGCCAGCAGCGTGAGCGGGAGCTACTACAATGAGCAGTTCTTC. It encodes CASSVSGSYYNEQFF.

This clonotype was counted many times. The chain joins TRBV20-1 to TRBJ2-3, with 8 bases identical to TRBD1. The CDR3 runs to 12 residues. The V segment lost 7 bases and the J segment 3 bases; nucleotides outside the gene matches: 3. Germline loops: CDR1 DFQATT, CDR2 SNEGSKA (reference sequence). The CDR3 protein is CSVRQGTDTQYF. The CDR3 nucleotides read TGCAGTGTCCGACAGGGGACAGATACGCAGTATTTT.

There are a few counts of this clonotype. The gene calls are TRBV29-1 and TRBJ2-1; 9 bases map to TRBD1. Germline loops: CDR1 SQVTM, CDR2 ANQGSEA. The CDR3 loop spans 14 amino acids. The J segment lost 3 bases and the V segment lost 4 bases, leaving 4 bases of the junction unmatched. DNA of the CDR3: TGCAGCGTTGCTAGGACAGGGGTCTACAATGAGCAGTTCTTC. This sequence encodes CSVARTGVYNEQFF.

This clonotype was observed a handful of times. The V and J genes are TRBV18 and TRBJ1-1; D call uncertain. The CDR3 consists of 12 residues. Germline V gene sequence: CDR1 KGHSH, CDR2 LQKENI. Between the trimmed V and J ends, which lost 3 bases and 7 bases, there was a span of 9 bases. The CDR3 spells CASSPMEGEAFF. The CDR3 DNA follows: TGTGCCAGCTCACCTATGGAGGGTGAAGCTTTCTTT.

V usage is TRBV28 and J usage is TRBJ2-1; 9 positions agree with TRBD2. The CDR3 covers 14 residues. The junction had 7 bases not matched to a gene; V was cut back by 6 bases and J by 7 bases. Germline-derived CDR1 and CDR2 are MDHEN and SYDVKM. DNA for the CDR3: TGTGCCAGCAGCAGCGGGGGGCGCAGGAATGAGCAGTTCTTC. It translates to CASSSGGRRNEQFF.

This clonotype has at least ten counts. The chain links TRBV5-1 to TRBJ2-5; 11 bases align to TRBD2. The germline V gene encodes CDR1 SGHRS and CDR2 YFSETQ. The CDR3 contains 17 residues. V lost 3 bases to trimming and J lost 3 bases; unmatched junction nucleotides: 10. The CDR3 DNA follows: TGCGCCAGCAGCTACGGTACAACGACTAGCGGGGAAGAGACCCAGTACTTC. It translates to CASSYGTTTSGEETQYF. The whole variable domain, filled in from reference TRBV5-1 and TRBJ2-5, reads KAGVTQTPRYLIKTRGQQVTLSCSPISGHRSVSWYQQTPGQGLQFLFEYFSETQRNKGNFPGRFSGRQFSNSRSEMNVSTLELGDSALYLCASSYGTTTSGEETQYFGPGTRLLVL.

This clonotype was found a few times. This chain joins TRBV20-1 and TRBJ2-1, with a tentative D call TRBD2 (6 bases). This CDR3 contains 15 residues. Germline CDR1 and CDR2: DFQATT and SNEGSKA (reference sequence). V was clipped by 1 base and J by 7 bases, with 17 bases between them. In nucleotides, the CDR3 is TGCAGTGCTAGAGTATTACCGGGACTCCTTAATGAGCAGTTCTTC. Translating gives CSARVLPGLLNEQFF.

V gene TRBV6-2 or TRBV6-3 combines with J gene TRBJ2-3; 8 bases align to TRBD2. The germline V gene has CDR1 MNHEY and CDR2 SVGEGT. Trimming cost V 2 bases and J 4 bases; bases outside gene matches: 8. The CDR3 consists of 16 residues. CDR3 sequence reads: CASSYGSSGIADTQYF. DNA for the CDR3: TGTGCCAGCAGTTACGGGAGTAGCGGGATCGCAGATACGCAGTATTTT.

This clonotype was detected ten times or more. The rearrangement links TRBV29-1 to TRBJ1-5, with a tentative D call TRBD1 (6 bases). The CDR3 is 14 residues long. The germline gives CDR1 SQVTM, CDR2 ANQGSEA. V shed 6 bases and J shed 0 bases, with 12 bases lying between them. The CDR3 DNA is TGCAGCGTGGCGACAGGCTATAGCAATCAGCCCCAGCATTTT. Translating it yields CSVATGYSNQPQHF.

This clonotype was found a few times. CDR3 DNA sequence: TGCGCCAGCAGCCAAGAACCCCAGACTCCGGGACTAGCGGTCATAGCCAAAAACATTCAGTACTTC. This gives the protein CASSQEPQTPGLAVIAKNIQYF. The V call is TRBV4-3, the J call TRBJ2-4; 11 bases are a match to TRBD2. There are 22 residues in the CDR3. Germline lookup yields CDR1 LGHNA and CDR2 YSLEER. With V trimmed by 0 bases and J by 0 bases, 16 bases remained unmatched.

Only a few counts were recorded for this clonotype. The V and J genes are TRBV27 and TRBJ2-1; a possible D gene is TRBD2 (6 bases). Germline V gene data show CDR1 as MNHEY and CDR2 as SMNVEV (reference sequence). V shed 5 bases and J shed 12 bases, with 14 bases lying between them. The CDR3 runs to 12 residues. CDR3 coding DNA: TGTGCCAGCAGTCCCACTTCAGCGGGGCAGTTCTTC. Residues: CASSPTSAGQFF.

The sample holds a few counts of this clonotype. This chain connects TRBV29-1 to TRBJ2-2, with 13 bases matching TRBD2. J lost 0 bases, V lost 5 bases, and 3 bases had no gene match. The CDR3 loop spans 16 amino acids. Germline CDR1 SQVTM, CDR2 ANQGSEA. The CDR3 sequence is CSVTGTSGANTGELFF. The CDR3 nucleotides read TGCAGCGTTACCGGGACTAGCGGGGCGAACACCGGGGAGCTGTTTTTT.

In this sample, this clonotype turned up a few times. J is TRBJ1-1 and V is TRBV5-1; TRBD1 is a possible D gene (5 bases). CDR3 size: 14 residues. Trimming shortened V by 4 bases and J by 1 base, and 11 bases separated the two germline ends. Per the germline V gene, CDR1 is SGHRS and CDR2 is YFSETQ. In DNA, the CDR3 is TGCGCCAGCAGCGGGGGACCGTCGAACACTGAAGCTTTCTTT. This encodes CASSGGPSNTEAFF.

CDR3 sequence reads: CSASWGSYEQYF. The CDR3 DNA is TGCAGTGCTAGTTGGGGTTCCTACGAGCAGTACTTC. The rearrangement links TRBV20-1 to TRBJ2-7, with D hard to call. V was pared by 3 bases and J by 1 base, with 7 bases between. Germline V gene sequence: CDR1 DFQATT, CDR2 SNEGSKA (reference sequence). This CDR3 is 12 amino acids long.

This clonotype was seen only a few times. The V call is TRBV20-1, the J call TRBJ2-1; TRBD2 matches 11 bases. CDR3 length: 13 residues. The V segment lost 5 bases and the J segment 8 bases; nucleotides outside the gene matches: 5. The germline V gene has CDR1 DFQATT and CDR2 SNEGSKA (reference sequence). The CDR3 sequence: CSAETSGAHEQFF. The CDR3, as DNA: TGCAGTGCTGAGACTAGCGGGGCCCATGAGCAGTTCTTC.